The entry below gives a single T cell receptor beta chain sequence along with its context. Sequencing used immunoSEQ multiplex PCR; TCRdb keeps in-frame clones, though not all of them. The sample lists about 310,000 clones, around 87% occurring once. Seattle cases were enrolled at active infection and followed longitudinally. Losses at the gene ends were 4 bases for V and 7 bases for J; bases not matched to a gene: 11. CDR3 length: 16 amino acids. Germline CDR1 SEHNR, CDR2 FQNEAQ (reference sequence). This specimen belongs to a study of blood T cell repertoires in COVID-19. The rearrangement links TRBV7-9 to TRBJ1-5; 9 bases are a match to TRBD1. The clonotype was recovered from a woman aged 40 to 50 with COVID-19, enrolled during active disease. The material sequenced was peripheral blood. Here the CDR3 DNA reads TGTGCCAGCAGCTCAGTTCCTACAGGGGGCAGGCAGCCCCAGCATTTT. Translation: CASSSVPTGGRQPQHF.